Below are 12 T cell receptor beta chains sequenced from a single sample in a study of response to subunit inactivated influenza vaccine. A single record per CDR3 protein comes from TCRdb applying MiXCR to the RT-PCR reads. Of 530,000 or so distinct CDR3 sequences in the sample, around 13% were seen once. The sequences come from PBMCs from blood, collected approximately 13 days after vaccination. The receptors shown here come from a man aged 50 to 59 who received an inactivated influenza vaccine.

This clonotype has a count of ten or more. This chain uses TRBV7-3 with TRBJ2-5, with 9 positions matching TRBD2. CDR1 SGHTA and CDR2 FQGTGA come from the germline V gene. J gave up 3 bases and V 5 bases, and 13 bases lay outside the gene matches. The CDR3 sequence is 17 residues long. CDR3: CASSRFRWASGKETQYF. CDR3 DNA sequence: TGTGCCAGCAGCCGGTTTAGGTGGGCTAGCGGGAAAGAGACCCAGTACTTC.

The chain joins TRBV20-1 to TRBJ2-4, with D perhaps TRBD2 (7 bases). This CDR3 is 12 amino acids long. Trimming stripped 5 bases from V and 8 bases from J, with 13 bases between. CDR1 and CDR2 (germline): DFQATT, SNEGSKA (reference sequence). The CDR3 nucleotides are TGCAGTGCTGTGGGGGGGGCGGACATTCAGTACTTC. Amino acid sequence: CSAVGGADIQYF.

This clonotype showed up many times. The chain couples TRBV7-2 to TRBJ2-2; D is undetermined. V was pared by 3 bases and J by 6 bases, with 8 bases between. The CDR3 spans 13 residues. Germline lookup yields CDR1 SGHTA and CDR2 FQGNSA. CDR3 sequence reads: CASSFLSAGELFF. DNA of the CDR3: TGTGCCAGCAGCTTCTTGTCAGCCGGGGAGCTGTTTTTT.

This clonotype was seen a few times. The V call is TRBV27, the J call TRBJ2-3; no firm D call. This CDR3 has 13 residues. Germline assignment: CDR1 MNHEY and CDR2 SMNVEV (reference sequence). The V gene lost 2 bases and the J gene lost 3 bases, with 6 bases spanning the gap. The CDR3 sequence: CASSLKVTDTQYF. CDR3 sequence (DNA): TGTGCCAGCAGTTTAAAGGTAACAGATACGCAGTATTTT.

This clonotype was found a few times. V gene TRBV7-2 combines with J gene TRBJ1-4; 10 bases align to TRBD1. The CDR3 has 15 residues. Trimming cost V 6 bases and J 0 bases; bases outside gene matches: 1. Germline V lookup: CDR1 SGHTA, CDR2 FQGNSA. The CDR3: CASRGQGATNEKLFF. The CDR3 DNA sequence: TGTGCCAGCAGAGGACAGGGGGCAACTAATGAAAAACTGTTTTTT. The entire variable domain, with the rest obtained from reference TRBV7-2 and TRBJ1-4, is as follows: GAGVSQSPSNKVTEKGKDVELRCDPISGHTALYWYRQSLGQGLEFLIYFQGNSAPDKSGLPSDRFSAERTGGSVSTLTIQRTQQEDSAVYLCASRGQGATNEKLFFGSGTQLSVL.

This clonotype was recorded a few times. The CDR3 is CSARGADRGGKHEQYF. CDR3 nucleotides: TGCAGTGCTAGAGGAGCCGATCGGGGGGGCAAACACGAGCAGTACTTC. V and J are TRBV20-1 and TRBJ2-7; 8 nucleotides agree with TRBD2. Germline V CDR1 and CDR2: DFQATT, SNEGSKA (reference sequence). V was clipped by 1 base and J by 5 bases; unmatched bases: 13. The CDR3 has 16 residues.

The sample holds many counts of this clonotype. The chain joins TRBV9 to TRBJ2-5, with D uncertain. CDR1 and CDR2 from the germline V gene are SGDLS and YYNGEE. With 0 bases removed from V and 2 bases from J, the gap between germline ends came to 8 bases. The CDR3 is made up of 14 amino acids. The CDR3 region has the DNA TGTGCCAGCAGCGTAGGTGGTAATCAAGAGACCCAGTACTTC. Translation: CASSVGGNQETQYF.

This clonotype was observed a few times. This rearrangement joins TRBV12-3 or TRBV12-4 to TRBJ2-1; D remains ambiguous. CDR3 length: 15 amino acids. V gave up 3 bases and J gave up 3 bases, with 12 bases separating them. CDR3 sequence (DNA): TGTGCCAGCAGTTTGCCCAGGCGAGGCTACAATGAGCAGTTCTTC. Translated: CASSLPRRGYNEQFF.

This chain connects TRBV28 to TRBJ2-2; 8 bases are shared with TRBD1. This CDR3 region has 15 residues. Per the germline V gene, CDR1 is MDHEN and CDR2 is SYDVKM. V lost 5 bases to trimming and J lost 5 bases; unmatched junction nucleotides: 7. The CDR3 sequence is CASSTRTGRTGELFF. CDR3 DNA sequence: TGTGCCAGCAGTACTCGGACAGGGAGGACCGGGGAGCTGTTTTTT. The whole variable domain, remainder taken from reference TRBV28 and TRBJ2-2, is DVKVTQSSRYLVKRTGEKVFLECVQDMDHENMFWYRQDPGLGLRLIYFSYDVKMKEKGDIPEGYSVSREKKERFSLILESASTNQTSMYLCASSTRTGRTGELFFGEGSRLTVL.

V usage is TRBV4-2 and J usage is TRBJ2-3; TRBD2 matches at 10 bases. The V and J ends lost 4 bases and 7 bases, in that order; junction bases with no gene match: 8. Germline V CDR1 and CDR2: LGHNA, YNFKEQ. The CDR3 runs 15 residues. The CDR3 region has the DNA TGTGCCAGCAGCCTGGGCACTAGCGGGGAGAATACGCAGTATTTT. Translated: CASSLGTSGENTQYF.

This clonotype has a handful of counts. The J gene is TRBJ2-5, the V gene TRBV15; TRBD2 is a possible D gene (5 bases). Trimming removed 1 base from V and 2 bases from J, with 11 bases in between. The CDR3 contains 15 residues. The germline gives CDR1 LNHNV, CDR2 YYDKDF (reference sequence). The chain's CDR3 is CATSRGRASQETQYF. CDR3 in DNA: TGTGCCACCAGCAGAGGGCGGGCCAGTCAAGAGACCCAGTACTTC.

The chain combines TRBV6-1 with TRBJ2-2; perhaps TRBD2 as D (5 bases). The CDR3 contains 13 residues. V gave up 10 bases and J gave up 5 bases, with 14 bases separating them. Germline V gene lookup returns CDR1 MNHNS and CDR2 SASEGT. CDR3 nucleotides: TGTGCCACCCAGTATCCGGGGACCGGGGAGCTGTTTTTT. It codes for CATQYPGTGELFF.